There are many counts of the clone carrying this TCR beta chain. Its antigen is not identified. One end of the junction does not line up with germline, which may come from a read error. These data belong to a study of regulatory T cells in long-lasting Graves disease. Study outcomes and limitations: Persistent Graves' cases showed lower TCR diversity than newly diagnosed cases.

Both iRepertoire HTBI primers and Arm-PCR of CDR3 regions were used to build the TCR beta libraries. TCRdb re-called the multiplex PCR reads with MiXCR, one entry per CDR3 protein. Of some 200,000 distinct CDR3 sequences listed, roughly 19% are singletons. The time point here: newly diagnosed GD, antithyroid drugs for less than 3 months. The authors made the TCR library using RNA they extracted from PBMCs. The CDR3 covers 19 residues. Germline values: CDR1 SGHDT, CDR2 YYEEEE. In addition, the sample was reused for a study of T cells in Graves' hyperthyroidism and ophthalmopathy. In that study: Blood also carried most thyroid clonotypes expanded above 0.001.

The source is a woman aged 25 to 39 with Graves disease. The chain links TRBV5-6 to TRBJ2-3, with 14 bases matching TRBD2. The sample was peripheral blood mononuclear cells (PBMCs), taken at new diagnosis, from a patient treated with antithyroid drugs. For the CDR3, the DNA is TGTGCCAGCAGCCTTGGACTAGCGGGAGGTTTTAGCTACACAAATACGCAGTATTTT. Its translation is CASSLGLAGGFSYTNTQYF.